The rows below give T cell receptor beta chains drawn from one sample of a study of blood T cell repertoires in COVID-19. Measured with immunoSEQ multiplex PCR; TCRdb has only the in-frame clones, and not every one. The repertoire holds 150,000 or so clones, with 76% as singletons. Sequenced material: peripheral blood. These receptors were taken from a woman aged 80 or over with active or convalescent COVID-19. The CDR3 runs from the conserved cysteine through the conserved F or W. The D gene is left open where the match is weak. Only part of the rows carry a size: once, few, many, or a class if the clone is expanded.

abundance: once; d_gene: .; v_gene: TRBV28; j_gene: TRBJ1-2; CDR3aa: CASSLSTNYGYTF; CDR3nt: TGTGCCAGCAGTTTATCGACAAACTATGGCTACACCTTC
abundance: .; d_gene: .; v_gene: TRBV15; j_gene: TRBJ1-2; CDR3aa: CATSRGTDYGYTF; CDR3nt: TGTGCCACCAGCAGAGGAACAGACTATGGCTACACCTTC
abundance: .; d_gene: TRBD1; v_gene: TRBV7-9; j_gene: TRBJ1-5; CDR3aa: CASSLWDRGRDQPQHF; CDR3nt: TGTGCCAGCAGCCTATGGGACAGGGGGCGAGATCAGCCCCAGCATTTT
abundance: .; d_gene: TRBD1; v_gene: TRBV25-1; j_gene: TRBJ1-3; CDR3aa: CASKETGYGNTIYF; CDR3nt: TGTGCCAGCAAGGAGACAGGGTACGGAAACACCATATATTTT
abundance: .; d_gene: TRBD2; v_gene: TRBV18; j_gene: TRBJ2-3; CDR3aa: CASSPLAGGPIGTDTQYF; CDR3nt: TGTGCCAGCTCACCATTGGCGGGGGGGCCGATTGGCACAGATACGCAGTATTTT
abundance: .; d_gene: TRBD1; v_gene: TRBV11-1; j_gene: TRBJ1-1; CDR3aa: CASSSGQGYTEAFF; CDR3nt: TGTGCCAGCAGCTCGGGACAGGGATACACTGAAGCTTTCTTT
abundance: .; d_gene: TRBD1; v_gene: TRBV19; j_gene: TRBJ1-4; CDR3aa: CASTHRTGEKLFF; CDR3nt: TGTGCCAGTACCCATCGGACAGGAGAAAAACTGTTTTTT
abundance: .; d_gene: TRBD1; v_gene: TRBV11-1; j_gene: TRBJ1-2; CDR3aa: CASSFRTGLHPTF; CDR3nt: TGTGCCAGCAGCTTTCGGACAGGTCTGCACCCAACCTTC
abundance: .; d_gene: TRBD1; v_gene: TRBV30; j_gene: TRBJ1-5; CDR3aa: CAWMARGQGFQPQHF; CDR3nt: TGTGCCTGGATGGCCCGGGGACAGGGGTTTCAGCCCCAGCATTTT
abundance: .; d_gene: .; v_gene: TRBV18; j_gene: TRBJ2-5; CDR3aa: CASSPNRGNQETQYF; CDR3nt: TGTGCCAGCTCACCCAACCGAGGAAACCAAGAGACCCAGTACTTC
abundance: few; d_gene: .; v_gene: TRBV19; j_gene: TRBJ1-2; CDR3aa: CASISAGSRNYGYTF; CDR3nt: TGTGCCAGTATATCTGCAGGCTCCCGTAACTATGGCTACACCTTC
abundance: few; d_gene: .; v_gene: TRBV30; j_gene: TRBJ1-5; CDR3aa: CAWSDNSNQPQHF; CDR3nt: TGTGCCTGGAGTGACAATAGCAATCAGCCCCAGCATTTT
abundance: .; d_gene: .; v_gene: TRBV9; j_gene: TRBJ1-6; CDR3aa: CASSVDQGRNSPLHF; CDR3nt: TGTGCCAGCAGCGTAGATCAGGGCCGTAATTCACCCCTCCACTTT
abundance: once; d_gene: TRBD1; v_gene: TRBV28; j_gene: TRBJ1-5; CDR3aa: CASSSTGGNQPQHF; CDR3nt: TGTGCCAGCAGTTCTACAGGGGGCAATCAGCCCCAGCATTTT
abundance: .; d_gene: TRBD1; v_gene: TRBV3-1/TRBV3-2; j_gene: TRBJ1-2; CDR3aa: CASSQRTGWNGYTF; CDR3nt: TGTGCCAGCAGCCAGAGGACAGGGTGGAATGGCTACACCTTC
abundance: once; d_gene: TRBD1; v_gene: TRBV19; j_gene: TRBJ2-2; CDR3aa: CASSIGTGTGRRTGELFF; CDR3nt: TGTGCCAGTAGTATAGGCACCGGGACAGGGAGGCGAACCGGGGAGCTGTTTTTT
abundance: .; d_gene: TRBD1; v_gene: TRBV7-8; j_gene: TRBJ2-1; CDR3aa: CASSLSRGTSYNEQFF; CDR3nt: TGTGCCAGCAGCTTAAGCAGGGGGACGTCCTACAATGAGCAGTTCTTC
abundance: few; d_gene: .; v_gene: TRBV30; j_gene: TRBJ2-7; CDR3aa: CAWSVRYEQYF; CDR3nt: TGTGCCTGGAGTGTCCGGTACGAGCAGTACTTC
abundance: .; d_gene: TRBD1; v_gene: TRBV6-1; j_gene: TRBJ2-1; CDR3aa: CASSSPTGANNEQFF; CDR3nt: TGTGCCAGCAGTTCTCCGACAGGGGCGAACAATGAGCAGTTCTTC
abundance: few; d_gene: TRBD1; v_gene: TRBV19; j_gene: TRBJ1-5; CDR3aa: CASNDRGGNQPQHF; CDR3nt: TGTGCCAGTAACGACAGGGGGGGCAATCAGCCCCAGCATTTT
abundance: once; d_gene: .; v_gene: TRBV5-1; j_gene: TRBJ2-3; CDR3aa: CASRLEDVDTQYF; CDR3nt: TGCGCCAGCAGACTTGAGGATGTAGATACGCAGTATTTT
abundance: .; d_gene: .; v_gene: TRBV7-3; j_gene: TRBJ1-1; CDR3aa: CASSPTGTPNTEAFF; CDR3nt: TGTGCCAGCAGCCCTACCGGGACACCGAACACTGAAGCTTTCTTT
abundance: .; d_gene: .; v_gene: TRBV7-9; j_gene: TRBJ1-1; CDR3aa: CASIYFTTSGNTEAFF; CDR3nt: TGTGCCAGCATTTACTTTACTACCTCGGGGAACACTGAAGCTTTCTTT
abundance: .; d_gene: TRBD1; v_gene: TRBV7-9; j_gene: TRBJ1-2; CDR3aa: CASSLGAGQGANGYTF; CDR3nt: TGTGCCAGCAGCTTAGGTGCGGGACAGGGGGCAAATGGCTACACCTTC
abundance: few; d_gene: .; v_gene: TRBV3-1/TRBV3-2; j_gene: TRBJ2-3; CDR3aa: CASSHGGLGQYF; CDR3nt: TGTGCCAGCAGCCATGGGGGCCTGGGGCAGTATTTT
abundance: few; d_gene: TRBD2; v_gene: TRBV7-6; j_gene: TRBJ2-7; CDR3aa: CASSLDPSGARDEQYF; CDR3nt: TGTGCCAGCAGCCTGGATCCTAGCGGGGCAAGGGACGAGCAGTACTTC
abundance: few; d_gene: TRBD1; v_gene: TRBV19; j_gene: TRBJ1-6; CDR3aa: CASSPGQEGIALHF; CDR3nt: TGTGCCAGTAGCCCCGGACAGGAAGGCATAGCCCTCCACTTT
abundance: .; d_gene: .; v_gene: TRBV19; j_gene: TRBJ1-2; CDR3aa: CASTEGRGAYGYTF; CDR3nt: TGTGCCAGTACCGAGGGTCGGGGGGCCTATGGCTACACCTTC
abundance: many; d_gene: TRBD1; v_gene: TRBV6-5; j_gene: TRBJ1-1; CDR3aa: CASSYDRGRGTEAFF; CDR3nt: TGTGCCAGCAGTTACGACAGGGGCCGGGGCACTGAAGCTTTCTTT
abundance: .; d_gene: TRBD1; v_gene: TRBV11-3; j_gene: TRBJ2-7; CDR3aa: CASSLGMGQGQEQYF; CDR3nt: TGTGCCAGCAGCTTAGGGATGGGACAGGGCCAGGAGCAGTACTTC
abundance: .; d_gene: .; v_gene: TRBV28; j_gene: TRBJ1-1; CDR3aa: CASSLGGEAFF; CDR3nt: TGTGCCAGCAGCCTCGGCGGGGAGGCTTTCTTT
abundance: few; d_gene: .; v_gene: TRBV29-1; j_gene: TRBJ1-1; CDR3aa: CSATTGGNTEAFF; CDR3nt: TGCAGCGCGACGACGGGAGGGAACACTGAAGCTTTCTTT
abundance: .; d_gene: .; v_gene: TRBV11-2; j_gene: TRBJ2-7; CDR3aa: CASSLVKGGGAYEQYF; CDR3nt: TGTGCCAGCAGCTTAGTAAAGGGGGGAGGGGCCTACGAGCAGTACTTC
abundance: .; d_gene: TRBD2; v_gene: TRBV4-1; j_gene: TRBJ2-2; CDR3aa: CASSHLPGSGGAGTGELFF; CDR3nt: TGCGCCAGCAGCCACCTCCCGGGTAGCGGGGGGGCGGGCACCGGGGAGCTGTTTTTT
abundance: .; d_gene: .; v_gene: TRBV10-3; j_gene: TRBJ1-3; CDR3aa: CAISEFAGAGNTIYF; CDR3nt: TGTGCCATCAGTGAGTTTGCAGGGGCTGGAAACACCATATATTTT
abundance: .; d_gene: TRBD1; v_gene: TRBV27; j_gene: TRBJ1-2; CDR3aa: CASRLIGGGSGYTF; CDR3nt: TGTGCCAGCAGACTTATCGGAGGGGGCAGTGGCTACACCTTC
abundance: .; d_gene: .; v_gene: TRBV6-5; j_gene: TRBJ1-2; CDR3aa: CASSYSPRISYGYTF; CDR3nt: TGTGCCAGCAGTTACTCTCCGAGGATTTCCTATGGCTACACCTTC
abundance: once; d_gene: .; v_gene: TRBV24-1; j_gene: TRBJ2-5; CDR3aa: CATSDRVETQYF; CDR3nt: TGTGCCACCAGTGACCGCGTCGAGACCCAGTACTTC
abundance: .; d_gene: TRBD1; v_gene: TRBV19; j_gene: TRBJ2-3; CDR3aa: CASSTPGQATDTQYF; CDR3nt: TGTGCCAGTAGTACCCCGGGACAGGCCACAGATACGCAGTATTTT
abundance: .; d_gene: .; v_gene: TRBV5-6; j_gene: TRBJ1-6; CDR3aa: CASSLAGLQNSPLHF; CDR3nt: TGTGCCAGCAGCTTGGCAGGGCTTCAAAATTCACCCCTCCACTTT
abundance: .; d_gene: TRBD1; v_gene: TRBV7-9; j_gene: TRBJ2-3; CDR3aa: CASSFGTGGVNF; CDR3nt: TGTGCCAGCAGCTTCGGTACAGGGGGCGTGAATTTT
abundance: .; d_gene: TRBD1; v_gene: TRBV5-1; j_gene: TRBJ2-4; CDR3aa: CASSQSRDRVNIQYF; CDR3nt: TGCGCCAGCAGCCAGTCTCGGGACAGGGTCAACATTCAGTACTTC
abundance: .; d_gene: .; v_gene: TRBV28; j_gene: TRBJ2-2; CDR3aa: CASSPPVGELFF; CDR3nt: TGTGCCAGCAGTCCCCCCGTCGGGGAGCTGTTTTTT
abundance: .; d_gene: .; v_gene: TRBV7-9; j_gene: TRBJ2-1; CDR3aa: CASSLVRGSSYNEQFF; CDR3nt: TGTGCCAGCAGCTTAGTCAGGGGCAGCTCCTACAATGAGCAGTTCTTC
abundance: .; d_gene: TRBD1; v_gene: TRBV4-2; j_gene: TRBJ1-5; CDR3aa: CASSQEADRAGALGNQPQHF; CDR3nt: TGTGCCAGCAGCCAAGAGGCGGACAGGGCAGGTGCTTTGGGCAATCAGCCCCAGCATTTT